Listed here are 3 T cell receptor beta chains from one sample, sequenced in a study of blood T cell repertoires in COVID-19. Sequencing was performed with immunoSEQ multiplex PCR; in TCRdb, only in-frame clones are kept and a portion is missing. In the table there are some 76,000 clones, over 75% of which are singletons. What was sequenced was peripheral blood. The receptors were gathered from a woman aged 18-35 years with acute or convalescent COVID-19.

The rearrangement links TRBV30 to TRBJ2-2; D may be TRBD2 (6 bases). CDR1 is GTSNPN and CDR2 is SVGIG in the germline V gene (reference sequence). CDR3 length: 12 amino acids. The germline V and J ends were trimmed by 5 bases and 4 bases, with 8 bases remaining between them. CDR3 in amino acids: CAWVGGTGELFF. CDR3 nucleotides: TGTGCCTGGGTGGGAGGCACCGGGGAGCTGTTTTTT.

This chain uses TRBV29-1 with TRBJ1-5; perhaps TRBD1 as D (6 bases). The CDR3 consists of 13 residues. With 7 bases removed from V and 4 bases from J, the gap between germline ends came to 14 bases. Germline CDR1 and CDR2: SQVTM and ANQGSEA. CDR3 sequence: CSAATGRNQPQHF. The CDR3 coding sequence is TGCAGCGCAGCAACAGGGCGTAATCAGCCCCAGCATTTT.

The V gene is TRBV7-6, the J gene TRBJ1-6; TRBD1 matches 10 bases. J lost 7 bases, V lost 5 bases, and 5 bases had no gene match. Germline values: CDR1 SGHVS, CDR2 FNYEAQ. This CDR3 contains 15 residues. CDR3 nucleotide sequence: TGTGCCAGCAGCACCGGGACAGGGGAAAATTCACCCCTCCACTTT. Its protein is CASSTGTGENSPLHF. Combining the CDR3 with reference TRBV7-6 and TRBJ1-6 gives the whole variable domain GAGVSQSPRYKVTKRGQDVALRCDPISGHVSLYWYRQALGQGPEFLTYFNYEAQQDKSGLPNDRFSAERPEGSISTLTIQRTEQRDSAMYRCASSTGTGENSPLHFGNGTRLTVT.